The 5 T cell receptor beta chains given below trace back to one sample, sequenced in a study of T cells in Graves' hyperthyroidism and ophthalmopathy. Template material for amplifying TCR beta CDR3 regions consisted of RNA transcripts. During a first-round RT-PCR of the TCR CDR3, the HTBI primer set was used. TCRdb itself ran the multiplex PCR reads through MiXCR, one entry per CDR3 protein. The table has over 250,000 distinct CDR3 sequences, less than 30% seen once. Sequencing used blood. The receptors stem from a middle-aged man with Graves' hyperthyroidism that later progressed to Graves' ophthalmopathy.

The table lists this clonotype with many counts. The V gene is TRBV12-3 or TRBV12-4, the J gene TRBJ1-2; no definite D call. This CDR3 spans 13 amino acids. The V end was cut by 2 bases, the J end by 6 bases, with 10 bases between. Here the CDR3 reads CASSLFLGNGYTF. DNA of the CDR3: TGTGCCAGCAGTTTATTTCTGGGCAATGGCTACACCTTC.

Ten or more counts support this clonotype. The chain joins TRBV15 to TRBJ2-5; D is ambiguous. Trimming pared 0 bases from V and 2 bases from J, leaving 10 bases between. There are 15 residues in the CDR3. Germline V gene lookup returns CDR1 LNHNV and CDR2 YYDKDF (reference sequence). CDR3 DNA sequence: TGTGCCACCAGCAGAGACTCTCCAACTCAAGAGACCCAGTACTTC. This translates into CATSRDSPTQETQYF.

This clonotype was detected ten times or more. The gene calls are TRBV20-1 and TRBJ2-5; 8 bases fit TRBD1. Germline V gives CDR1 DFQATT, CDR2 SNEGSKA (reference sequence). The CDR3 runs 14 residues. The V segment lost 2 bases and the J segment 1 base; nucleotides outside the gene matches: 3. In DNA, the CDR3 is TGCAGTGCTAGACCCGGGACAGGCCAAGAGACCCAGTACTTC. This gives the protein CSARPGTGQETQYF.

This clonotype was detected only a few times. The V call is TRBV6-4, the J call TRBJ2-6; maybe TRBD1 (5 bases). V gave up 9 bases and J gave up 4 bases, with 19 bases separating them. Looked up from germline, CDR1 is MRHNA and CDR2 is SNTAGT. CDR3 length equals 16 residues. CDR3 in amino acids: CASTTASTWGANVLTF. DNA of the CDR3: TGTGCCAGTACGACAGCGAGTACGTGGGGGGCCAACGTCCTGACTTTC.

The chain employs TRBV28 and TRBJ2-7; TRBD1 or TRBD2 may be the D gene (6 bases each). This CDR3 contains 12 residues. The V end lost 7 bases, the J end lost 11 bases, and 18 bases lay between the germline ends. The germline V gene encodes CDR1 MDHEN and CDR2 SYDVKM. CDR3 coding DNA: TGTGCCAGCACCCTAAAGGGGGGAGGAGAGTACTTC. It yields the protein CASTLKGGGEYF.